These T cell receptor beta chains were read from a single sample in a study of spatial heterogeneity in lung cancer. TCRdb re-analysed the 5' RACE reads in MiXCR, keeping a single row per CDR3 protein. The sample shows some 44,000 distinct CDR3 sequences, about an eighth of them seen only once. Sequenced material: PBMCs, taken at surgery. These receptors all stem from a male donor with early-stage non-small cell lung cancer. Each CDR3 is given with its conserved first and last residue. D genes are given only for firm matches. Clone size, where shown, is once, few, many, or a class for clones that have expanded.

D,V,size,J,DNA,CDR3
TRBD1,TRBV5-1,NA,TRBJ2-7,TGCGCCAGCAGCTTGGAAGGGACAGGGGTCTACGAGCAGTACTTC,CASSLEGTGVYEQYF
NA,TRBV5-6,many,TRBJ2-7,TGTGCCAGCAGTACGGGACCCTATTACGAGCAGTACTTC,CASSTGPYYEQYF
TRBD2,TRBV27,many,TRBJ2-1,TGTGCCAGCAGTTCCCCCCTGCGGGGGGCCTACAATGAGCAGTTCTTC,CASSSPLRGAYNEQFF
NA,TRBV20-1,NA,TRBJ2-5,TGCAGTGCTACCGACCCGGTAGATAGAGAGACCCAGTACTTC,CSATDPVDRETQYF
NA,TRBV7-9,NA,TRBJ2-1,TGTGCCAGCAGCCCGAATTTGCCTGCCGAACCCCGGGGGTCCTACAATGAGCAGTTCTTC,CASSPNLPAEPRGSYNEQFF
NA,TRBV28,NA,TRBJ1-4,TGTGCCAGCAGTCCTTCAGGCTACGATAATGAAAAACTGTTTTTT,CASSPSGYDNEKLFF
NA,TRBV7-2,many,TRBJ1-2,TGTGCCAGCAGCTTATCGGACGGAAACTATGGCTACACCTTC,CASSLSDGNYGYTF
NA,TRBV29-1,many,TRBJ2-6,TGCAGCGTTACTTGGACGCAGCTTTCTGGGGCCAACGTCCTGACTTTC,CSVTWTQLSGANVLTF
NA,TRBV11-2,many,TRBJ2-7,TGTGCCAGCAGCTCGGATGCCCTGACGGAGTACGAGCAGTACTTC,CASSSDALTEYEQYF
NA,TRBV19,NA,TRBJ1-5,TGTGCCAGTAACCCATTAGACAGCCTCAATCAGCCCCAGCATTTT,CASNPLDSLNQPQHF
TRBD2,TRBV5-1,NA,TRBJ2-1,TGCGCCAGCACCATGACTAGCGGGACATGGGAGCAGTTCTTC,CASTMTSGTWEQFF
TRBD2,TRBV11-2,many,TRBJ2-1,TGTGCCAGCAGCTCGAAGACTAGCGGGAGACGGGGTGAGCAGTTCTTC,CASSSKTSGRRGEQFF
NA,TRBV20-1,NA,TRBJ2-7,TGCAGTGCTAGGGGCAGCTCTGGCGAGCAGTACTTC,CSARGSSGEQYF
NA,TRBV6-4,NA,TRBJ2-2,NA,CASRPFGAAGELFF
TRBD1,TRBV28,many,TRBJ1-5,TGTGCCAGCAGTTTAGGGGGACAGGGGATTCAGCCCCAGCATTTT,CASSLGGQGIQPQHF
TRBD2,TRBV7-3,NA,TRBJ2-2,TGTGCCAGCAGCTTAGGCGGGAGCGGCACCGGGGAGCTGTTTTTT,CASSLGGSGTGELFF
NA,TRBV5-4,NA,TRBJ1-2,TGTGCCAGCAGCTTGGTCCCAGGATCGAACTATGGCTACACCTTC,CASSLVPGSNYGYTF
NA,TRBV5-1,many,TRBJ2-3,TGCGCCAGCAGCTTGGCTGGGACGGGAGCGGATACGCAGTATTTT,CASSLAGTGADTQYF
NA,TRBV10-3,NA,TRBJ2-5,TGTGCCATCAGTGAGTCCCTGGACGGCCAAGAGACCCAGTACTTC,CAISESLDGQETQYF
TRBD1,TRBV2,many,TRBJ1-1,TGTGCCAGCAGGGGGACAGGGATTGGGACTGAAGCTTTCTTT,CASRGTGIGTEAFF
TRBD2,TRBV7-9,NA,TRBJ2-2,TGTGCCAGCAGCCAACCCCGGCTAGCGGAGAACACCGGGGAGCTGTTTTTT,CASSQPRLAENTGELFF
NA,TRBV7-2,NA,TRBJ2-7,TGTGCCAGCAGCCTAGGACTGGCCCGGACCTACGAGCAGTACTTC,CASSLGLARTYEQYF
TRBD2,TRBV29-1,few,TRBJ2-4,TGCAGCGCCCGACTAGCGGGAGGGCCGCTGGACAAAAACATTCAGTACTTC,CSARLAGGPLDKNIQYF
NA,TRBV7-2,many,TRBJ2-5,TGTGCCAGCAGCTTAGCGTCCTTAGCAGGAGGGGTGGAGACCCAGTACTTC,CASSLASLAGGVETQYF
TRBD2,TRBV29-1,many,TRBJ2-2,TGCAGCGTTGAAGGGACTAGCGGGAGTACCGGGGAGCTGTTTTTT,CSVEGTSGSTGELFF
NA,TRBV6-5,NA,TRBJ2-1,TGTGCCAGCAGTTCCATAGGGCTTTCGGCGCAGTTCTTC,CASSSIGLSAQFF
NA,TRBV4-1,many,TRBJ2-5,TGCGCCAGCAGCCCCTTAGCGAGACCAGGGAGGGAGACCCAGTACTTC,CASSPLARPGRETQYF
TRBD1,TRBV4-2,NA,TRBJ1-2,TGTGCCAGCAGCCAGCCGGGACAGGAAGATTCCTACACCTTC,CASSQPGQEDSYTF
TRBD1,TRBV10-3,many,TRBJ2-5,TGTGCCACCCGACAGGGGAAAGAGACCCAGTACTTC,CATRQGKETQYF
NA,TRBV7-2,NA,TRBJ2-7,TGTGCCAGCAGCTTAGTGGGACTGCCTGACTACGAGCAGTACTTC,CASSLVGLPDYEQYF
NA,TRBV20-1,many,TRBJ2-6,TGCAGTGCGGAGCGGACAGATGGGGCCAACGTCCTGACTTTC,CSAERTDGANVLTF